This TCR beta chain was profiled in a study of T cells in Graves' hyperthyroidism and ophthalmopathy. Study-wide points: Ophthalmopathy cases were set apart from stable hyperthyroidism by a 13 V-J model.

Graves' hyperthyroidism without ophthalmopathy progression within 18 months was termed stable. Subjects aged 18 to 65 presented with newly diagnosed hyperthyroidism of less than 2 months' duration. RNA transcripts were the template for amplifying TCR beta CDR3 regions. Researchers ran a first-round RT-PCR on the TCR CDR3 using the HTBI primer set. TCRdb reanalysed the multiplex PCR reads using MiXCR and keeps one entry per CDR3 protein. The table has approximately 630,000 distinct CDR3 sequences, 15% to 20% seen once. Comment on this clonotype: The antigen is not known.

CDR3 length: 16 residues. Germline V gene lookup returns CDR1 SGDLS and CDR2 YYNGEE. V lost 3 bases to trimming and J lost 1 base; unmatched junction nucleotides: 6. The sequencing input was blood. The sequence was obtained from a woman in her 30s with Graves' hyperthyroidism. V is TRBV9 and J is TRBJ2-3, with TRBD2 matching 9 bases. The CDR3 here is CASSGLAGAGTDTQYF. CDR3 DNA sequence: TGTGCCAGCAGCGGGTTAGCGGGAGCGGGCACAGATACGCAGTATTTT.